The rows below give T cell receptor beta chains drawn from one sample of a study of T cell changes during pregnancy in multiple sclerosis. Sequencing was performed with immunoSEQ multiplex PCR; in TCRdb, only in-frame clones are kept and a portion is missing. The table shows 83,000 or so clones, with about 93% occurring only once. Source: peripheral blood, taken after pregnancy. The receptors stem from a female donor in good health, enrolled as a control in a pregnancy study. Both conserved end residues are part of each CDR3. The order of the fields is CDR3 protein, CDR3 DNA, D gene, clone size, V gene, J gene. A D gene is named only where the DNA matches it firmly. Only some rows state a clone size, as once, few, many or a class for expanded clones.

CDR3 protein: CASSATSETDTQYF
CDR3 DNA: TGTGCCAGCAGTGCAACTAGCGAGACAGATACGCAGTATTTT
D gene: TRBD2
clone size: .
V gene: TRBV2
J gene: TRBJ2-3

CDR3 protein: CASSLGVIAGGWDTQYF
CDR3 DNA: TGCGCCAGCAGCTTAGGGGTCATAGCGGGAGGCTGGGATACGCAGTATTTT
D gene: TRBD2
clone size: .
V gene: TRBV5-1
J gene: TRBJ2-3

CDR3 protein: CASSPSLTGELFF
CDR3 DNA: TGTGCCAGCAGCCCCTCCCTGACCGGGGAGCTGTTTTTT
D gene: .
clone size: .
V gene: TRBV28
J gene: TRBJ2-2

CDR3 protein: CASSPGLAGSSPQYF
CDR3 DNA: TGTGCCAGCAGCCCGGGACTAGCGGGATCGAGCCCGCAGTATTTT
D gene: TRBD2
clone size: .
V gene: TRBV11-1
J gene: TRBJ2-3

CDR3 protein: CASSGGDTYEKLFF
CDR3 DNA: TGTGCCAGCAGTGGAGGGGACACTTATGAAAAACTGTTTTTT
D gene: .
clone size: once
V gene: TRBV2
J gene: TRBJ1-4

CDR3 protein: CASSYTPEGQGYGYTF
CDR3 DNA: TGTGCCAGCAGTTACACCCCTGAGGGACAGGGATATGGCTACACCTTC
D gene: TRBD1
clone size: .
V gene: TRBV6-5
J gene: TRBJ1-2

CDR3 protein: CASNSQGPHNQPQHF
CDR3 DNA: TGTGCCAGCAACTCACAGGGGCCCCACAATCAGCCCCAGCATTTT
D gene: TRBD1
clone size: .
V gene: TRBV2
J gene: TRBJ1-5

CDR3 protein: CAKGPRGGPLSLNQPQHF
CDR3 DNA: TGTGCCAAAGGCCCCCGGGGGGGACCCTTGAGCCTGAATCAGCCCCAGCATTTT
D gene: .
clone size: .
V gene: TRBV19
J gene: TRBJ1-5

CDR3 protein: CAWSGLMVGGDEKLFF
CDR3 DNA: TGTGCCTGGAGTGGCCTGATGGTGGGAGGAGATGAAAAACTGTTTTTT
D gene: .
clone size: .
V gene: TRBV30
J gene: TRBJ1-4

CDR3 protein: CASSLSGSGYEQFF
CDR3 DNA: TGCGCCAGCAGCCTTAGCGGGAGCGGCTATGAGCAGTTCTTC
D gene: TRBD2
clone size: .
V gene: TRBV5-1
J gene: TRBJ2-1

CDR3 protein: CASGSGLDEQFF
CDR3 DNA: TGTGCTAGTGGTTCGGGGTTGGATGAGCAGTTCTTC
D gene: .
clone size: once
V gene: TRBV12-5
J gene: TRBJ2-1

CDR3 protein: CASSSHEGALGYTF
CDR3 DNA: TGCGCCAGCAGCTCCCACGAGGGGGCACTTGGCTACACCTTC
D gene: TRBD1
clone size: .
V gene: TRBV5-1
J gene: TRBJ1-2

CDR3 protein: CASSLGARQYQETQYF
CDR3 DNA: TGTGCCAGCAGCTTGGGGGCCAGGCAGTACCAAGAGACCCAGTACTTC
D gene: .
clone size: .
V gene: TRBV5-5
J gene: TRBJ2-5

CDR3 protein: CASSRLAGGATDTQYF
CDR3 DNA: TGTGCCAGCAGCCGACTAGCGGGAGGTGCGACAGATACGCAGTATTTT
D gene: TRBD2
clone size: once
V gene: TRBV14
J gene: TRBJ2-3

CDR3 protein: CAWSAHPWTGNYGYTF
CDR3 DNA: TGTGCCTGGAGCGCGCATCCCTGGACAGGGAATTATGGCTACACCTTC
D gene: TRBD1
clone size: .
V gene: TRBV30
J gene: TRBJ1-2

CDR3 protein: CASIRDSRGEGYTF
CDR3 DNA: TGTGCCAGCATTAGGGACAGCCGGGGTGAGGGCTACACCTTC
D gene: TRBD1
clone size: .
V gene: TRBV6-6
J gene: TRBJ1-2

CDR3 protein: CASRVDKYSNQPQHF
CDR3 DNA: TGTGCCAGTAGGGTGGACAAATATAGCAATCAGCCCCAGCATTTT
D gene: .
clone size: once
V gene: TRBV19
J gene: TRBJ1-5

CDR3 protein: CASTRERSVGYTF
CDR3 DNA: TGTGCCAGCACAAGGGAGAGGTCGGTTGGCTACACCTTC
D gene: .
clone size: .
V gene: TRBV2
J gene: TRBJ1-2

CDR3 protein: CASSLVTGNQPQHF
CDR3 DNA: TGTGCCAGCAGCTTGGTGACAGGCAATCAGCCCCAGCATTTT
D gene: .
clone size: few
V gene: TRBV5-4
J gene: TRBJ1-5

CDR3 protein: CASSPRTGAYEQYF
CDR3 DNA: TGTGCCAGTAGTCCCAGGACAGGAGCCTACGAGCAGTACTTC
D gene: TRBD1
clone size: .
V gene: TRBV19
J gene: TRBJ2-7

CDR3 protein: CATSRDREAYEQYF
CDR3 DNA: TGTGCCACCAGCAGAGATCGAGAGGCCTACGAGCAGTACTTC
D gene: .
clone size: .
V gene: TRBV15
J gene: TRBJ2-7

CDR3 protein: CASSRTSGYNEQFF
CDR3 DNA: TGTGCCAGCAGCCGGACTAGCGGCTACAATGAGCAGTTCTTC
D gene: TRBD2
clone size: .
V gene: TRBV11-2
J gene: TRBJ2-1

CDR3 protein: CASEAALYGYTF
CDR3 DNA: TGTGCCAGCGAGGCGGCCCTCTATGGCTACACCTTC
D gene: .
clone size: .
V gene: TRBV28
J gene: TRBJ1-2

CDR3 protein: CASSQGLAGWGTQYF
CDR3 DNA: TGCGCCAGCAGCCAAGGGCTGGCAGGGTGGGGGACCCAGTACTTC
D gene: .
clone size: .
V gene: TRBV4-1
J gene: TRBJ2-5

CDR3 protein: CASSHRDIPNEKLFF
CDR3 DNA: TGTGCCAGCAGTCATCGGGACATCCCTAATGAAAAACTGTTTTTT
D gene: .
clone size: .
V gene: TRBV9
J gene: TRBJ1-4

CDR3 protein: CASSFAPGEETQYF
CDR3 DNA: TGCGCCAGCAGCTTCGCGCCAGGGGAAGAGACCCAGTACTTC
D gene: .
clone size: .
V gene: TRBV5-1
J gene: TRBJ2-5

CDR3 protein: CASHSGQGLNQPQHF
CDR3 DNA: TGTGCCAGCCATTCAGGGCAGGGCCTCAATCAGCCCCAGCATTTT
D gene: .
clone size: .
V gene: TRBV2
J gene: TRBJ1-5

CDR3 protein: CASSFWTGGHEQYF
CDR3 DNA: TGTGCCAGCAGCTTCTGGACAGGGGGCCATGAGCAGTACTTC
D gene: TRBD1
clone size: .
V gene: TRBV7-8
J gene: TRBJ2-7

CDR3 protein: CASSLEAGYEQYF
CDR3 DNA: TGCGCCAGCAGCTTGGAGGCGGGTTACGAGCAGTACTTC
D gene: .
clone size: .
V gene: TRBV5-1
J gene: TRBJ2-7

CDR3 protein: CASSYVQGASREQYF
CDR3 DNA: TGTGCCAGCAGCTATGTACAGGGGGCGTCGAGGGAGCAGTACTTC
D gene: TRBD1
clone size: .
V gene: TRBV13
J gene: TRBJ2-7

CDR3 protein: CASSRDRGDIQYF
CDR3 DNA: TGCGCCAGCAGCAGGGACAGGGGAGACATTCAGTACTTC
D gene: TRBD1
clone size: .
V gene: TRBV5-1
J gene: TRBJ2-4

CDR3 protein: CASSRGETYEQYF
CDR3 DNA: TGCGCCAGCAGCCGGGGTGAGACCTACGAGCAGTACTTC
D gene: .
clone size: few
V gene: TRBV5-1
J gene: TRBJ2-7

CDR3 protein: CASSLSGAQYF
CDR3 DNA: TGTGCCAGCAGCCTTTCGGGGGCCCAGTACTTC
D gene: .
clone size: .
V gene: TRBV5-4
J gene: TRBJ2-5

CDR3 protein: CASSVGTSRFEETQYF
CDR3 DNA: TGTGCCAGCAGCGTAGGCACTAGTCGGTTTGAAGAGACCCAGTACTTC
D gene: .
clone size: .
V gene: TRBV9
J gene: TRBJ2-5

CDR3 protein: CASSSPGLGHTQYF
CDR3 DNA: TGTGCCAGCAGTTCTCCGGGACTAGGCCACACGCAGTACTTC
D gene: TRBD2
clone size: .
V gene: TRBV27
J gene: TRBJ2-7

CDR3 protein: CASSAAVLWGRIGNEQFF
CDR3 DNA: TGTGCCAGCAGTGCTGCCGTTTTATGGGGGAGGATAGGCAATGAGCAGTTCTTC
D gene: .
clone size: .
V gene: TRBV6-1
J gene: TRBJ2-1

CDR3 protein: CASSYDGGYEQYF
CDR3 DNA: TGCGCCAGCAGTTACGACGGGGGGTACGAGCAGTACTTC
D gene: TRBD2
clone size: .
V gene: TRBV5-1
J gene: TRBJ2-7

CDR3 protein: CATSRDRTGNYEQYF
CDR3 DNA: TGTGCCACCAGCAGAGACCGGACAGGGAACTACGAGCAGTACTTC
D gene: TRBD1
clone size: .
V gene: TRBV15
J gene: TRBJ2-7

CDR3 protein: CASSATGAAGGYTF
CDR3 DNA: TGTGCCAGCAGTGCCACAGGGGCGGCGGGGGGCTACACCTTC
D gene: TRBD1
clone size: .
V gene: TRBV6-4
J gene: TRBJ1-2

CDR3 protein: CASSFRYRGANEKLFF
CDR3 DNA: TGTGCCAGCAGTTTTCGATACAGGGGAGCTAATGAAAAACTGTTTTTT
D gene: TRBD1
clone size: .
V gene: TRBV6-5
J gene: TRBJ1-4

CDR3 protein: CASSPQGAETQYF
CDR3 DNA: TGTGCCAGCAGCCCTCAGGGTGCAGAGACCCAGTACTTC
D gene: .
clone size: .
V gene: TRBV5-4
J gene: TRBJ2-5

CDR3 protein: CASRAVEGIYTEAFF
CDR3 DNA: TGCGCCAGCAGAGCCGTGGAGGGCATTTACACTGAAGCTTTCTTT
D gene: .
clone size: .
V gene: TRBV4-1
J gene: TRBJ1-1

CDR3 protein: CASSLLRTDYGYTF
CDR3 DNA: TGTGCCAGCAGTTTATTAAGGACAGACTATGGCTACACCTTC
D gene: .
clone size: .
V gene: TRBV28
J gene: TRBJ1-2

CDR3 protein: CASSMSSRILYGYTF
CDR3 DNA: TGTGCCAGTAGTATGTCGTCCAGGATTCTATATGGCTACACCTTC
D gene: .
clone size: .
V gene: TRBV19
J gene: TRBJ1-2

CDR3 protein: CASSKDSQSSNTGELFF
CDR3 DNA: TGTGCCAGTAGTAAGGACAGCCAATCTTCGAACACCGGGGAGCTGTTTTTT
D gene: .
clone size: .
V gene: TRBV19
J gene: TRBJ2-2

CDR3 protein: CASSLGQGLGEQYF
CDR3 DNA: TGTGCCAGCAGTCTAGGACAGGGACTTGGCGAGCAGTACTTC
D gene: TRBD1
clone size: .
V gene: TRBV28
J gene: TRBJ2-7

CDR3 protein: CASSLDLSGANVLTF
CDR3 DNA: TGTGCCAGCAGCCTAGACCTCTCTGGGGCCAACGTCCTGACTTTC
D gene: .
clone size: .
V gene: TRBV5-4
J gene: TRBJ2-6

CDR3 protein: CASSLGGLAGGPVEQFF
CDR3 DNA: TGCGCCAGCAGCTTGGGGGGACTAGCGGGAGGGCCAGTTGAGCAGTTCTTC
D gene: TRBD2
clone size: .
V gene: TRBV5-1
J gene: TRBJ2-1

CDR3 protein: CASSPKWQGRETQYF
CDR3 DNA: TGTGCCAGCAGTCCTAAGTGGCAGGGTAGAGAGACCCAGTACTTC
D gene: .
clone size: .
V gene: TRBV28
J gene: TRBJ2-5

CDR3 protein: CASSLDRDRGFNEQFF
CDR3 DNA: TGTGCCAGCAGCTTAGATAGGGACAGGGGTTTCAATGAGCAGTTCTTC
D gene: TRBD1
clone size: .
V gene: TRBV7-2
J gene: TRBJ2-1

CDR3 protein: CASSVGGNTEAFF
CDR3 DNA: TGTGCCAGCAGCGTAGGGGGGAACACTGAAGCTTTCTTT
D gene: .
clone size: .
V gene: TRBV5-4
J gene: TRBJ1-1

CDR3 protein: CASSIEPGHLYEQYF
CDR3 DNA: TGTGCCAGTAGTATAGAACCGGGACACCTCTACGAGCAGTACTTC
D gene: .
clone size: .
V gene: TRBV19
J gene: TRBJ2-7

CDR3 protein: CASSLDLTTVRQYF
CDR3 DNA: TGTGCCAGCAGCTTAGATCTAACGACAGTTAGGCAGTATTTT
D gene: .
clone size: .
V gene: TRBV11-2
J gene: TRBJ2-3